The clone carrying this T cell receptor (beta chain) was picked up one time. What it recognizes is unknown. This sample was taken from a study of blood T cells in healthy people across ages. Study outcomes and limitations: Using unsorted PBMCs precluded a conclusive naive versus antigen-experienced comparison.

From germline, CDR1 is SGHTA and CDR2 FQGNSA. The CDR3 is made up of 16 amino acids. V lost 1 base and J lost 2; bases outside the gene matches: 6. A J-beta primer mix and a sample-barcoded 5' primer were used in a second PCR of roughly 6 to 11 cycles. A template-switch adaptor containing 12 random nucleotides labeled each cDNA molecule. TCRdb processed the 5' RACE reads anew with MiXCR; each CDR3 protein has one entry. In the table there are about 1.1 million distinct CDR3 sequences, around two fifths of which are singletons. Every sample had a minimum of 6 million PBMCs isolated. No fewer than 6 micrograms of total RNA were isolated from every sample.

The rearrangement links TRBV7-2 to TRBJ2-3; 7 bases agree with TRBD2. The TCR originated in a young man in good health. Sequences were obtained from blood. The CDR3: CASSLESGAVTDTQYF. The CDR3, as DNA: TGTGCCAGCAGCTTAGAGAGCGGGGCGGTCACAGATACGCAGTATTTT.